The 9 T cell receptor beta chains reported below all come from one sample, sequenced in a study of T cell repertoires in cytomegalovirus infection. TCRdb passed the reads through MiXCR, listing each CDR3 protein once. The data contain 370,000 or so distinct CDR3 sequences, roughly a third of them singletons. Antigen specificity for these receptors is unknown. This specimen consisted of cultured PBMCs, obtained from culture after CMV antigen stimulation. All receptors derive from a human donor in good health (CMV status not recorded). Some clones in this sample may be carry-over from other donors' samples.

This clonotype showed up just a few times. J is TRBJ1-2 and V is TRBV5-1, with D maybe TRBD1 (5 bases). V dropped 1 base and J dropped 4 bases, with 11 bases sitting between them. Germline V gene lookup returns CDR1 SGHRS and CDR2 YFSETQ. The CDR3 covers 14 residues. CDR3 loop: CASSLNWDGYGYTF. The CDR3, as DNA: TGCGCCAGCAGCTTGAATTGGGACGGCTATGGCTACACCTTC.

The gene calls are TRBV7-8 and TRBJ1-2; 10 bases are shared with TRBD1. The CDR3 runs to 15 residues. Germline V gene data show CDR1 as SGHVS and CDR2 as FQNEAQ. J was trimmed by 6 bases and V by 6 bases; bases with no gene match: 10. CDR3 coding DNA: TGTGCCAGCAGACAAAGCGGCGGGACAGGGGATGGCTACACCTTC. It yields the protein CASRQSGGTGDGYTF.

This clonotype was counted at least ten times. This chain connects TRBV20-1 to TRBJ2-2, with D unclear. This CDR3 contains 14 residues. Germline V gene data show CDR1 as DFQATT and CDR2 as SNEGSKA (reference sequence). V lost 0 bases and J lost 1, with 6 bases in between. CDR3 in DNA: TGCAGTGCTAGAGATAGGAAGAACACCGGGGAGCTGTTTTTT. Encoded protein: CSARDRKNTGELFF.

The chain carries TRBV19 and TRBJ2-2, with 8 nucleotides matching TRBD1. This CDR3 region has 14 residues. Looked up from germline, CDR1 is LNHDA and CDR2 is SQIVND (reference sequence). V shed 4 bases, J shed 4 bases, and the junction held 2 bases outside the gene matches. In nucleotides, the CDR3 is TGTGCCAGTAGTAAAGGACAGGGCACCGGGGAGCTGTTTTTT. Its protein product is CASSKGQGTGELFF.

The chain couples TRBV4-1 to TRBJ2-3; TRBD1 aligns across 10 bases. The ends lost 0 bases at V and 5 bases at J; junction bases unmatched: 11. The CDR3 runs 18 residues. Germline V gives CDR1 MGHRA, CDR2 YSYEKL. The CDR3 bases are TGCGCCAGCAGCCAAGAGTTTTCGGGACAGGGGCAGATAGATACGCAGTATTTT. It translates to CASSQEFSGQGQIDTQYF.

This rearrangement joins TRBV7-2 to TRBJ1-1; 8 positions match TRBD1. Losses at the gene ends were 0 bases for V and 6 bases for J; bases not matched to a gene: 6. Germline V gene data show CDR1 as SGHTA and CDR2 as FQGNSA. This CDR3 has 15 amino acids. CDR3 region: CASSLASPGGPEAFF. The DNA for the CDR3 is TGTGCCAGCAGCTTAGCATCCCCAGGGGGCCCTGAAGCTTTCTTT.

The rearrangement joins TRBV5-3 to TRBJ2-3; D not resolved. TRBV5-3 is flagged as an ORF with uncertain function. V lost 8 bases, J lost 1 base, and 14 bases lay in between. The CDR3 consists of 14 residues. The CDR3 nucleotides are TGTGCCAGCAGCCCGGAGTTGGGCACAGATACGCAGTATTTT. Residues: CASSPELGTDTQYF.

This chain connects TRBV7-9 to TRBJ1-6; 8 positions match TRBD1. The V gene's germline CDR1 is SEHNR and CDR2 FQNEAQ (reference sequence). The CDR3 loop spans 17 amino acids. Trimming at V came to 0 bases and at J to 5 bases, leaving 6 bases not matched to a gene. Here the CDR3 reads CASSLARTGIDNSPLHF. The CDR3 DNA is TGTGCCAGCAGCTTAGCTAGGACAGGGATTGATAATTCACCCCTCCACTTT. The full variable domain, in which reference TRBV7-9 and TRBJ1-6 provide the parts outside the CDR3, is DTGVSQNPRHKITKRGQNVTFRCDPISEHNRLYWYRQTLGQGPEFLTYFQNEAQLEKSRLLSDRFSAERPKGSFSTLEIQRTEQGDSAMYLCASSLARTGIDNSPLHFGNGTRLTVT.

The chain carries TRBV6-6 and TRBJ2-7, with D possibly being TRBD2 (6 bases). This CDR3 contains 15 residues. Between the trimmed V and J ends, which lost 2 bases and 0 bases, there was a span of 11 bases. Per germline, CDR1 MNHNY and CDR2 SVGAGI (reference sequence). The CDR3 loop reads CASSYGGTPSYEQYV. The CDR3 DNA reads TGTGCCAGCAGTTACGGCGGGACGCCCTCCTACGAGCAGTACGTC.